Sequencing of this TCR beta chain was carried out in a study of cytomegalovirus exposure and HLA in healthy donors. Whole-study findings and limits: Later analysis identified over 15,000 TCR beta sequences associated with HLA alleles, using a false discovery rate threshold of 0.05. Only CMV serostatus was available as immune exposure information. In a later analysis, CMV-associated beta chains were mostly HLA-associated, it appeared.

A word on this clone: The target antigen is unknown.

These donors, healthy bone marrow donors, were studied. The primer mix had 60 Vbeta and 13 Jbeta primers. Clones were read by immunoSEQ multiplex PCR, and TCRdb kept only the in-frame ones, dropping some. The table has 130,000 to 150,000 clones, about 80% seen once; the top ten hold 5% to 5.5%. This CDR3 contains 17 residues. Unmatched junction bases numbered 9, after V lost 5 bases and J lost 0 bases. Germline V CDR1 and CDR2: MDHEN, SYDVKM. The chain recombines TRBV28 with TRBJ1-2; 10 positions agree with TRBD1. The TCR was taken from a male donor in good health and CMV-seronegative. Sequences were obtained from PBMCs. The CDR3 nucleotides are TGTGCCAGCAGTGCCCTGGGACAGGGGTGGGCTAACTATGGCTACACCTTC. Its protein is CASSALGQGWANYGYTF.